This paragraph covers one TCR beta chain sequence. Its antigen has not been determined. The sample holds no much larger clone one base away, and base qualities are not on file. The sample comes from a study of cytomegalovirus exposure and HLA in healthy donors (dated by TCRdb to 2016 to 2017). Turning to the overall study: In an earlier analysis of roughly 590 of the donors, 276 Gb of sequence data and 90 million to 120 million unique TCR beta sequences from about 190 million T cells were reported. An early release covering 550 to 650 HLA-typed donors comprised 250 to 350 gigabases of sequencing data and around 85 million unique TCR sequences. Among the approximately 400 genotyped donors, roughly 80% belonged to the genetic ancestry cluster associated with self-reported Caucasian donors. The study aimed to test whether cataloging public T cell receptors could reveal signatures of past pathogen exposure. Using immunosequencing, the study profiled T cell repertoires from fewer than 850 subjects and related those repertoires to cytomegalovirus serostatus. A separate validation cohort of 100 to 150 different subjects was used in addition to the roughly 640-subject first cohort. To predict cytomegalovirus infection status, the study brought together high-throughput TCR immunosequencing, statistical association of individual TCRs with disease status, and machine learning. In a later analysis, previously published TCR beta repertoires from fewer than 750 donors were re-analyzed and high-resolution HLA genotyping was added so that TCR occurrence patterns could be studied. In the later analysis, no new phenotypic data were used to find candidate immune exposures; instead, reliance was placed on TCR beta sequences and their occurrence across donors. An earlier analysis of some 600 of the donors applied high-throughput TCR beta sequencing to assess whether each TCR beta V gene segment acted as functional or pseudogenic. Donor age, sex, ethnicity and CMV serostatus were collected together with the repertoire data. In a later genetic analysis, genome-wide SNP genotypes for about 65% of the 666 donors were used, and that subset was treated as a discovery cohort. All discovery cohort repertoires had been generated on a single sequencing platform. HLA typing covered class I and class II loci at four-digit resolution. The number of donors typed differed by locus, with about 629-640 for A, B, C, DRB1 and DQB1, 522 for DQA1, 600 to 610 for DPA1, and some 470 for DPB1. A few DR-DQ haplotypes were treated as single units for association and clustering because of strong linkage in the cohort. Across around 400 genotyped donors of the cohort, an average of 235,054 unique TCR beta nucleotide sequences per donor were sequenced, and roughly 18% of those sequences were non-productive.

Libraries were prepared through the immunoSEQ multiplex PCR assay. For the multiplex PCR, a mixture combining 60 forward primers for TCR Vbeta segments and 13 reverse primers for TCR Jbeta segments was used. Amplification of the CDR3 region of rearranged TCR beta genes was performed with a multiplex PCR assay on genomic DNA. Amplified TCR beta libraries were sequenced as 87-base-pair reads on the Illumina HiSeq System. Per the source publication's procedure: A later analysis tallied 75 million to 85 million unique TCR beta chains across the 640 or so repertoires, and about 12 million of those chains were shared by two or more donors. Raw reads were error-corrected and collapsed into unique sequences by a nearest-neighbor algorithm in which closely related sequences were merged to remove PCR and sequencing errors. Alignment of CDR3 sequences to IMGT reference sequences was used to assign V, D and J gene segments. For a sequence to be retained, a match of at least six nucleotides was required to both a V gene segment and a J gene segment. Rearrangements were called productive when the CDR3 lacked stop codons and stayed in frame with V and J; all others were non-productive. CDR3 was defined by IMGT convention, running from the second conserved V-encoded cysteine to the conserved J-encoded phenylalanine. The earlier analysis of 550 to 650 of the donors excluded any sequence lacking an unambiguous match to a single V gene segment. In an earlier analysis of 450 to 750 of the donors, a V segment was called functional when productive rearrangements were above 56.7%, and segregating when the standard deviation between donors exceeded 5%. A statistical classification framework was built to diagnose cytomegalovirus status from the catalog of TCR beta chain sequences. V and J gene assignment, in a later analysis, came from comparing TCR nucleotide sequences with IMGT/GENE-DB human TR gene sequences. A later analysis assigned CDR3 sequences and most-parsimonious VDJ recombination scenarios with the TCRdist pipeline. In a later analysis, each TCR beta chain was defined by its CDR3 amino acid sequence together with its V-gene family, and reads lacking a unique V-gene family were excluded. In a later analysis, 450 to 600 highly shared, low-generation-probability nucleotide sequences were removed to address suspected cross-contamination and a sequencing artifact. In a later analysis, a clonal expansion index for each public chain was calculated from normalized within-repertoire ranks of inferred template counts. In a later analysis, generation probabilities were computed with a VDJ recombination model fitted to out-of-frame rearrangements, and the resulting probabilities were checked against IGoR. A later analysis scored TCR-TCR, TCR-HLA and TCR-CMV co-occurrence with hypergeometric tests, applying a repertoire-size bias correction to TCR pairs. A later analysis estimated false discovery rates by permuting HLA or CMV assignments 20 times. A later analysis grouped co-occurring TCRs with DBSCAN, adding TCRdist sequence similarity when clustering within HLA-allele-positive subsets. Repertoires with fewer than 30,000 or more than 120,000 public chains, plus five repertoires with anomalous nucleotide sharing, were excluded from co-occurrence clustering. Drawn from immuneACCESS, this table holds only the in-frame rearrangements with V and J called that TCRdb kept. Clones are partly lost; checked studies trace under half to an unresolved V gene and leave the rest unexplained. V and J calls and clone size come straight from that table; D and trimming were deduced from the DNA. The sample yields 150,000 to 200,000 clones; about 12% were counted once. Jointly, the top ten make up 7.8% of the sample.

Trimming takes 4 bases from V and 8 bases from J, and the germline ends sit 15 bases apart. The cysteine opens and the phenylalanine closes a CDR3 of 14 amino acids. Only CDR3 DNA is held: 42 bases, read in frame from base 1. The germline V gene encodes CDR1 SGHTA and CDR2 FQGNSA. The investigation overall reported the following: A cluster of highly shared sequence variants was judged likely to represent a technical artifact of the sequencing pipeline. Correlated functional status among segregating V segments might be attributable to linkage disequilibrium, but an unknown experimental factor could not be ruled out. In a later genetic analysis, a missense DCLRE1C variant was associated with V-gene and J-gene trimming of TCR beta chains, and the association was replicated in an independent cohort. According to a later genetic analysis, donors in an Asian-associated ancestry cluster had fewer N-insertions in productive TCRs than the approximately 650-donor mean. Several of the top co-occurrence clusters appeared to be linked to parvovirus B19, influenza, CMV and Epstein-Barr virus, according to a later analysis. Most TCR sequences were seen in very few donors, while some public TCRs were found in many individuals. Because counts were too low, about 15 rarely observed V segments, including chromosome 9 orphons, were left out of the earlier analysis of roughly 600 of the donors. In a later analysis, HLA-associated TCR beta chains were found to be more clonally expanded and to have lower generation probabilities than equally common non-associated chains. Sequencing depth was assumed to be roughly uniform across donors in the presence/absence analyses, though that assumption may not hold. When HLA alleles, especially DR and DQ, strongly co-occurred, attributing TCR associations to individual alleles was difficult. In vitro tests confirmed that a few of the cytomegalovirus-associated TCR beta chains recognize cytomegalovirus antigens. In a later analysis, some 18,000 TCR beta sequences were associated with specific HLA alleles at a false discovery rate of 0.05. In this cohort, only TCR beta chains were sequenced, and detectable features were limited by the absence of alpha or paired-chain data. HLA typing was unavailable for some donors at each locus, so association tests used only the typed subset. It was suggested by the authors that the approach could potentially be generalized to other disease states and immunological phenotypes. In both the original and validation cohorts, the classifier was reported to diagnose cytomegalovirus status with high specificity and sensitivity. In a later analysis, TCR association rates were found to vary across HLA loci, with the most associated TCRs seen for DRB1 alleles and the fewest for HLA-C alleles. In a later analysis, most CMV-associated TCR beta chains were found to appear HLA-restricted, with HLA associations seemingly driven largely by CMV exposure. A further reported finding was that TCR beta sequences accurately predicted the HLA-A and HLA-B alleles for most subjects in the first cohort. For the cohort, immune exposure information was limited to CMV serostatus. The study listed 150 to 200 TCR beta chains as associated with cytomegalovirus. In an earlier analysis of approximately 600 of the donors, most TCR beta V segments were observed in productive rearrangements about 87% or about 30% of the time, broadly matching IMGT annotations. Because the 87-base-pair reads could not distinguish some IMGT-functional V segments, including TRBV6-2 and TRBV6-3, those segments were excluded.

The cohort consisted of approximately 690 healthy bone marrow donors. All cohort members were sampled while nominally healthy, although unrecorded immune exposures were likely present. The donor tested CMV seropositive, placing the donor among the approximately 290 seropositive members of the cohort. Every donor gave a peripheral blood sample, and the peripheral blood mononuclear cells from that sample were used for TCR beta sequencing. Genomic DNA extraction from the blood cell samples was performed with the Qiagen DNeasy Blood Extraction Kit. This TCR was recovered from a man aged 45-60 years in good health and CMV-seropositive. Rearrangement joined TRBV7-2 to TRBJ2-1, and TRBD2 may be the D gene, going by 7 matching bases. The material sequenced was PBMCs. The nucleotide sequence is given as TGTGCCAGCAGCTACAACGGGGGGCCTTATGAGCAGTTCTTC. Its protein product is CASSYNGGPYEQFF. The entire variable domain, with the stretches around the CDR3 drawn from the reference TRBV7-2 and TRBJ2-1 proteins, is GAGVSQSPSNKVTEKGKDVELRCDPISGHTALYWYRQSLGQGLEFLIYFQGNSAPDKSGLPSDRFSAERTGGSVSTLTIQRTQQEDSAVYLCASSYNGGPYEQFFGPGTRLTVL.